These 9 T cell receptor beta chains originate from one sample sequenced in a study of blood T cell repertoires in COVID-19. The repertoire was sequenced with immunoSEQ multiplex PCR; TCRdb's copy has only in-frame clones and lacks some. The sample lists roughly 200,000 clones, 81% occurring once. Sequencing was carried out using PBMCs or T cells enriched from blood (not recorded which). The source is a man in his forties who had recovered from COVID-19.

This clone was counted between two and nine times. The gene calls are TRBV6-5 and TRBJ2-7, with TRBD1 matching 8 bases. The CDR3 length is 14 residues. Germline trimming cut 6 bases from V and 4 bases from J; bases unmatched to any gene: 8. Germline loops: CDR1 MNHEY, CDR2 SVGAGI. The CDR3 sequence is CASRRQGSIYEQYF. As DNA, the CDR3 is TGTGCCAGCAGGCGACAGGGGTCAATTTACGAGCAGTACTTC.

This clone appeared a single time. The chain carries TRBV18 and TRBJ1-1, with 7 bases that match TRBD1. With V trimmed by 3 bases and J by 6 bases, 10 bases remained unmatched. Looked up from germline, CDR1 is KGHSH and CDR2 is LQKENI. This CDR3 has 15 residues. The CDR3 sequence: CASSPRDSRQAEAFF. CDR3 nucleotides: TGTGCCAGCTCACCGCGGGACAGTCGGCAAGCTGAAGCTTTCTTT. Full variable domain (rest looked up from reference TRBV18 and TRBJ1-1): NAGVMQNPRHLVRRRGQEARLRCSPMKGHSHVYWYRQLPEEGLKFMVYLQKENIIDESGMPKERFSAEFPKEGPSILRIQQVVRGDSAAYFCASSPRDSRQAEAFFGQGTRLTVV.

The chain recombines TRBV19 with TRBJ2-2, with D tentatively TRBD1 (6 bases). The ends were cut back, 3 bases at V and 0 bases at J, with 8 bases in the middle. The germline gives CDR1 LNHDA, CDR2 SQIVND (reference sequence). The CDR3 covers 15 residues. Here the CDR3 DNA reads TGTGCCAGTAGTATTACAGGGTCGAACACCGGGGAGCTGTTTTTT. As protein: CASSITGSNTGELFF. Looking up the rest from reference TRBV19 and TRBJ2-2 gives the full variable domain: DGGITQSPKYLFRKEGQNVTLSCEQNLNHDAMYWYRQDPGQGLRLIYYSQIVNDFQKGDIAEGYSVSREKKESFPLTVTSAQKNPTAFYLCASSITGSNTGELFFGEGSRLTVL.

The table lists this clone with a count of one. The chain uses TRBV18 and TRBJ2-7; D is possibly TRBD1 (6 bases). CDR3 length equals 12 residues. The germline gives CDR1 KGHSH, CDR2 LQKENI. V was pared by 6 bases and J by 3 bases, with 9 bases between. The CDR3: CASSVQGYEQYF. CDR3 in DNA: TGTGCCAGCTCGGTACAGGGCTACGAGCAGTACTTC.

The CDR3 region has the DNA TGTGCCAGCAGTTCGGTGGGAGTCAATGAGCAGTTCTTC. This encodes CASSSVGVNEQFF. The chain joins TRBV6-5 to TRBJ2-1; a possible D gene is TRBD2 (5 bases). Germline loops: CDR1 MNHEY, CDR2 SVGAGI. This CDR3 has 13 amino acids. Trimming pared 4 bases from V and 6 bases from J, leaving 10 bases between.

This sequence joins TRBV11-3 and TRBJ1-1; 9 bases are a match to TRBD1. There are 17 residues in the CDR3. In germline, CDR1 is SGHNT, CDR2 YENEEA. The trim removed 3 bases at V and 5 bases at J, leaving 13 bases unmatched. Here the CDR3 DNA reads TGTGCCAGCAGCTTCTTTCGGGACAGGGAGGAGGGGACTGAAGCTTTCTTT. Translating gives CASSFFRDREEGTEAFF.

This clone came up a few times. The V gene is TRBV30, the J gene TRBJ1-6; 8 bases fit TRBD1. In germline, CDR1 is GTSNPN, CDR2 SVGIG (reference sequence). After removal of 5 bases from V and 10 bases from J, the junction contained 25 bases not matched to a gene. This CDR3 contains 19 residues. The CDR3 region is CAWSPPPRQGKRFWSPLHF. DNA for the CDR3: TGTGCCTGGTCACCACCCCCCAGACAGGGGAAAAGGTTCTGGTCACCCCTCCACTTT.

The V gene is TRBV11-2, the J gene TRBJ1-2; 10 nucleotides agree with TRBD1. CDR1 SGHAT and CDR2 FQNNGV come from the germline V gene. Trimming removed 5 bases from V and 0 bases from J; junction bases left unmatched: 6. This CDR3 region has 16 residues. CDR3 DNA sequence: TGTGCCAGCAGCGAACGACAGGGGGCTGCTAACTATGGCTACACCTTC. It specifies CASSERQGAANYGYTF.

The chain carries TRBV21-1 and TRBJ1-1; TRBD1, the table's D call, lacks a check against the DNA. TRBV21-1 is tagged as a pseudogene. The CDR3 has 14 residues. This CDR3 is CASSRRDTNTEAFF. CDR3 DNA: TGTGCCAGCAGCAGAAGGGACACTAACACTGAAGCTTTCTTT.